A single T cell receptor (beta chain) is shown here with its context. The data were taken from a study of sequential checkpoint blockade in melanoma. TCRdb's table, derived via immunoSEQ multiplex PCR, lists solely in-frame clones and lacks some. The sample includes about 17,000 clones, approximately 74% of them seen just once. V lost 4 bases and J lost 5; bases outside the gene matches: 4. CDR1 is SEHNR, CDR2 FQNEAQ, per germline (reference sequence). The CDR3 is 15 amino acids. The sample's treatment: randomized to nivolumab then ipilimumab (arm A) or the reverse (arm B). Patients had received no earlier DNA-damaging chemotherapy. From thawed PBMCs, live CD3+CD8+ cells negative for CD19 and CD56 were sorted.

The V and J genes are TRBV7-9 and TRBJ2-5; 13 bases fit TRBD2. The clonotype originates from a human donor with melanoma. The sample in question was CD8+ T cells sorted from blood (inferred from file names), obtained from a patient given nivolumab and ipilimumab in sequence. In nucleotides, the CDR3 is TGTGCCAGCAGCTCACTAGCGGGGGGGATGGAGACCCAGTACTTC. It specifies CASSSLAGGMETQYF.